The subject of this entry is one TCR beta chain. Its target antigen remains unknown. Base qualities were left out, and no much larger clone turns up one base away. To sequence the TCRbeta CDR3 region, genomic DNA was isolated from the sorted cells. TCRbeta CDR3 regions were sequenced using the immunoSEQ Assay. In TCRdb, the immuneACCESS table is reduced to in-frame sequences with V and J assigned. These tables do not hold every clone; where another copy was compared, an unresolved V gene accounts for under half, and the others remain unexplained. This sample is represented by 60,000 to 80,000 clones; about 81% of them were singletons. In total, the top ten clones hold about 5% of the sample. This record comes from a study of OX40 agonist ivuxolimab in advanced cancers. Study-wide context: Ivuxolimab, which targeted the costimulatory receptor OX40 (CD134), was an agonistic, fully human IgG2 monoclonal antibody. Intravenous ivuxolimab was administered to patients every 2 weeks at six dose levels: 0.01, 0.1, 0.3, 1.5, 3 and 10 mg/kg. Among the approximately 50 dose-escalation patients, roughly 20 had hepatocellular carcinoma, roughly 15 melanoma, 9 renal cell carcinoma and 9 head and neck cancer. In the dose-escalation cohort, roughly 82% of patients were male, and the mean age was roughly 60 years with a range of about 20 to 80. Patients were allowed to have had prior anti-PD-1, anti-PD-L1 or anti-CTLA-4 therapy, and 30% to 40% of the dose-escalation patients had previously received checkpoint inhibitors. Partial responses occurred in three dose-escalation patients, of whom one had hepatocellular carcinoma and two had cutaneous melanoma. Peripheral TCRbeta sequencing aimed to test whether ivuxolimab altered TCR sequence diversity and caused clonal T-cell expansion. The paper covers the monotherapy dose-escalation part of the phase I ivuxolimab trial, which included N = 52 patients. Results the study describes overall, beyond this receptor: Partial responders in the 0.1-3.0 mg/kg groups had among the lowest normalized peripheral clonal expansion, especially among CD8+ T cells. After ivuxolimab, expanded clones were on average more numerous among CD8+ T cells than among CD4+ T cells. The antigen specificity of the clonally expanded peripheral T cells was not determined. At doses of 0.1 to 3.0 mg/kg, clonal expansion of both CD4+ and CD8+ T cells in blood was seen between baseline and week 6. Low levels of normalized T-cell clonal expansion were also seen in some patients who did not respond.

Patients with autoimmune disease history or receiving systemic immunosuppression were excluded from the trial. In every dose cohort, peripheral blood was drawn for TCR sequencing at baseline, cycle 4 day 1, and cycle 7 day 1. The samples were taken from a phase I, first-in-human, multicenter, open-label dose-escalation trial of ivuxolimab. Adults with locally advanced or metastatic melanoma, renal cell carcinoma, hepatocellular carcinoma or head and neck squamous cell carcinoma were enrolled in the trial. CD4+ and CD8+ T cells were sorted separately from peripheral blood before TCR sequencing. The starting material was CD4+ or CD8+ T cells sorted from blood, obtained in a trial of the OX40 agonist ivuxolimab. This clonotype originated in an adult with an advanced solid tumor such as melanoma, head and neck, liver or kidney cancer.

CDR3 reads: CASSFHNTYEQYF. The nucleotide sequence is given as TGTGCCAGCAGCTTCCATAATACCTACGAGCAGTACTTC. This sequence uses TRBV11-3 and TRBJ2-7; the D gene lacks a confident call. The CDR3 runs 13 amino acids, cysteine and phenylalanine included. Only CDR3 DNA remains: 39 bases, in frame from the first base. In the germline V gene, CDR1 corresponds to SGHNT and CDR2 to YENEEA. V loses 3 bases, J loses 2 bases, and the germline ends lie 8 bases apart.